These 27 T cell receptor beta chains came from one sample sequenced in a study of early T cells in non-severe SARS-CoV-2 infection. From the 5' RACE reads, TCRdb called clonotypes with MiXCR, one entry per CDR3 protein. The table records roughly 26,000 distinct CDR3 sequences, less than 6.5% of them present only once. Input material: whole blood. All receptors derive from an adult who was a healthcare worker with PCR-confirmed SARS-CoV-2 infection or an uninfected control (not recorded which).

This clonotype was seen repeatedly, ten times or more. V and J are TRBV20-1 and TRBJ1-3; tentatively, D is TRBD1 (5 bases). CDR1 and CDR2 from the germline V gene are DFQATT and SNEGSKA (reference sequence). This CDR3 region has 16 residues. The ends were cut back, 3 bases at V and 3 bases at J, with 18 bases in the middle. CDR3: CSARDFGGAGGNTIYF. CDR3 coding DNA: TGCAGTGCTAGGGACTTCGGTGGGGCAGGTGGAAACACCATATATTTT.

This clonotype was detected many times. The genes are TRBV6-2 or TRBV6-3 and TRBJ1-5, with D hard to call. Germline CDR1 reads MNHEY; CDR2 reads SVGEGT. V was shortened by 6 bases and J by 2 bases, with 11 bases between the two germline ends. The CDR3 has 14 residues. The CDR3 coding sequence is TGTGCCAGCAGCGATCACAGTCGCAATCAGCCCCAGCATTTT. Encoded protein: CASSDHSRNQPQHF.

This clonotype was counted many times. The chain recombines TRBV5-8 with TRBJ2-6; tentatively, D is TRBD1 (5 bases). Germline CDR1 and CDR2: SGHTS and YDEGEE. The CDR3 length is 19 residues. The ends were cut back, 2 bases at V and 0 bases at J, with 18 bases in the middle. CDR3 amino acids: CASSFSPWGHLSGANVLTF. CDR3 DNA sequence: TGTGCCAGCAGCTTTTCCCCGTGGGGCCACCTCTCTGGGGCCAACGTCCTGACTTTC.

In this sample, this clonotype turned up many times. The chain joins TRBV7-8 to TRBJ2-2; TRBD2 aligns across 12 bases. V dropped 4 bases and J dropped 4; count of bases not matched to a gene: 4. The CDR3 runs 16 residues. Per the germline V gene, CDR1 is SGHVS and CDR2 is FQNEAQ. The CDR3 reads CASSSLAGGSTGELFF. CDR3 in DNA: TGTGCCAGCAGCTCTCTAGCGGGGGGGAGCACCGGGGAGCTGTTTTTT.

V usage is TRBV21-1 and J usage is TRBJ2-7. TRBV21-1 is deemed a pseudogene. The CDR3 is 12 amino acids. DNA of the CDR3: TGTGCCAGCAGCAAAGACAAGTACGAGCAGTACTTC. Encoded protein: CASSKDKYEQYF.

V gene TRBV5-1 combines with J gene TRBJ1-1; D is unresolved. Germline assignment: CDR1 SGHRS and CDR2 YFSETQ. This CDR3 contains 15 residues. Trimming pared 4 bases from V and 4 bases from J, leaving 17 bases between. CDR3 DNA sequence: TGCGCCAGCAGCCCTACGTCTGGGGATCCCACTGAAGCTTTCTTT. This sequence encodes CASSPTSGDPTEAFF.

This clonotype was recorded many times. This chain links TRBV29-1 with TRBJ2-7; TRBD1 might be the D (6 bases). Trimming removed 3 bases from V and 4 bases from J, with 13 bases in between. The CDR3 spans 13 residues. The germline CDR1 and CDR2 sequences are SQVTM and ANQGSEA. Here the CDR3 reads CSVDSGVAYEQYF. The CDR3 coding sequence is TGCAGCGTTGACTCAGGGGTAGCGTACGAGCAGTACTTC.

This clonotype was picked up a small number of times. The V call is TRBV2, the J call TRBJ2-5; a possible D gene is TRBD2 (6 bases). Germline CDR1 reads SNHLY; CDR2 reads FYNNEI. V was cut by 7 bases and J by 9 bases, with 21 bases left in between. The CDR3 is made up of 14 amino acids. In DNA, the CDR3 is TGTGCCAGCACGCCCACTAGCTCCCTCATCGCCCAGTACTTC. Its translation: CASTPTSSLIAQYF. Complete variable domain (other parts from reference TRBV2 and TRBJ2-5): EPEVTQTPSHQVTQMGQEVILRCVPISNHLYFYWYRQILGQKVEFLVSFYNNEISEKSEIFDDQFSVERPDGSNFTLKIRSTKLEDSAMYFCASTPTSSLIAQYFGPGTRLLVL.

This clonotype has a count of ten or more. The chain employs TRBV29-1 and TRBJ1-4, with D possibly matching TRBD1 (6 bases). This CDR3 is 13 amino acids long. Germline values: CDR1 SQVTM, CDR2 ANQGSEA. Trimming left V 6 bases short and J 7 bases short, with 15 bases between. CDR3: CSVERTEGEKLFF. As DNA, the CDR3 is TGCAGCGTCGAACGGACAGAGGGTGAAAAACTGTTTTTT.

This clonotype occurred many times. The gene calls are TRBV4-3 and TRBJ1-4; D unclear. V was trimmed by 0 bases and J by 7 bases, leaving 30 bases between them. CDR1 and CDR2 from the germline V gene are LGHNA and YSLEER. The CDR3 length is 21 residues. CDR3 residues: CASSQEMIGGFQAELSEKLFF. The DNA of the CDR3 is TGCGCCAGCAGCCAAGAAATGATTGGAGGGTTCCAGGCCGAGTTGAGTGAAAAACTGTTTTTT.

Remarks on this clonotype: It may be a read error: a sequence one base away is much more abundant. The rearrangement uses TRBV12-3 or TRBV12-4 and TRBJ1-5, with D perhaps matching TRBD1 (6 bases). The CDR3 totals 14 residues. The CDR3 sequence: CASSFDGRGQPKHF. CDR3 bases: TGTGCCAGCAGTTTTGACGGGCGCGGACAGCCCAAGCATTTT.

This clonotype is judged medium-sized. The CDR3 DNA sequence: TGTGCCAGCAGCCAGACCCCGGGACAGGCCACAGATACGCAGTATTTT. Protein product: CASSQTPGQATDTQYF. The chain employs TRBV3-1 and TRBJ2-3; 8 nucleotides agree with TRBD1. Germline V gene sequence: CDR1 LGHDT, CDR2 YNNKEL (reference sequence). The junction had 7 bases not matched to a gene; V was cut back by 3 bases and J by 2 bases. This CDR3 has 16 residues.

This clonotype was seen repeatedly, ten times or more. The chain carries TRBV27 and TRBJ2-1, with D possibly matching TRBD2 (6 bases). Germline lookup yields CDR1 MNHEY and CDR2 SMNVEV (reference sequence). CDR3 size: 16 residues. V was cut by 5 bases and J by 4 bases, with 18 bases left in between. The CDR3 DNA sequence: TGTGCCAGCAGTAACCCGGGACTCCCCCATTACAATGAGCAGTTCTTC. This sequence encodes CASSNPGLPHYNEQFF.

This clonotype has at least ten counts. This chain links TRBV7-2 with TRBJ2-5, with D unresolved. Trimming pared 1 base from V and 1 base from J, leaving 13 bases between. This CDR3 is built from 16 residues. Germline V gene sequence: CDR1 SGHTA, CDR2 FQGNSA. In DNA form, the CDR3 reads TGTGCCAGCAGCTTAGGGGTCCAGGTATTCCAAGAGACCCAGTACTTC. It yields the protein CASSLGVQVFQETQYF. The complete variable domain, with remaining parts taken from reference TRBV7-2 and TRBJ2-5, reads GAGVSQSPSNKVTEKGKDVELRCDPISGHTALYWYRQSLGQGLEFLIYFQGNSAPDKSGLPSDRFSAERTGGSVSTLTIQRTQQEDSAVYLCASSLGVQVFQETQYFGPGTRLLVL.

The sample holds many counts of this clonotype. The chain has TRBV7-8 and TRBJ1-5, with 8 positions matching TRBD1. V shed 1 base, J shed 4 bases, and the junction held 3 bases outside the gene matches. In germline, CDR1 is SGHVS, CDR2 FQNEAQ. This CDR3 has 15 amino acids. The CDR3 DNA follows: TGTGCCAGCAGCTTAGGGACAGGGAGAAATCAGCCCCAGCATTTT. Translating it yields CASSLGTGRNQPQHF.

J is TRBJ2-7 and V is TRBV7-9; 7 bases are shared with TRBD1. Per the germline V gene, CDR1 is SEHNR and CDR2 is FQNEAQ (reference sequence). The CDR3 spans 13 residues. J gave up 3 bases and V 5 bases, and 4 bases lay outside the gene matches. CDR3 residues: CASSIRDSYEQYF. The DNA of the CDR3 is TGTGCCAGCAGCATCCGGGACAGCTACGAGCAGTACTTC.

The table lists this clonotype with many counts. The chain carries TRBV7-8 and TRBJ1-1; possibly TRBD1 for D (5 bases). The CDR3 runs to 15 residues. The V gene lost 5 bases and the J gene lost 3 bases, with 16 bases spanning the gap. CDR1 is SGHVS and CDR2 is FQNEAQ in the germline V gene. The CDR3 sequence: CASSRSRLGDTEAFF. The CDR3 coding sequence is TGTGCCAGCAGCCGCTCCCGGTTGGGGGACACTGAAGCTTTCTTT.

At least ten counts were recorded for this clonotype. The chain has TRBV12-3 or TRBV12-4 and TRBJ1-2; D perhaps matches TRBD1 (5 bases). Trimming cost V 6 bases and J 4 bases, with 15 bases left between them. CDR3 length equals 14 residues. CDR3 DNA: TGTGCCAGCAGACCCCCCGGGGGAGGCTATGGCTACACCTTC. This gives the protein CASRPPGGGYGYTF.

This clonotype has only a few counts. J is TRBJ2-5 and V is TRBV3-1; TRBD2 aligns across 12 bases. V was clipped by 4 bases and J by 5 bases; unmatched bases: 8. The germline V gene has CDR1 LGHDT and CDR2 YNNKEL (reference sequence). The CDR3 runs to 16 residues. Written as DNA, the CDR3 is TGTGCCAGCAGCCCGAAGCTAGCGGGGGGGTTGGAGACCCAGTACTTC. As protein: CASSPKLAGGLETQYF.

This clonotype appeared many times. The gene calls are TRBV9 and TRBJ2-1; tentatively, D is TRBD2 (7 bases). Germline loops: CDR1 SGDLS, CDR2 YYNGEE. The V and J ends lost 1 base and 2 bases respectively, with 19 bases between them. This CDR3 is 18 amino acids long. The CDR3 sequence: CASSVSVRGASPYNEQFF. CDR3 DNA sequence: TGTGCCAGCAGCGTAAGCGTACGGGGGGCTTCACCCTACAATGAGCAGTTCTTC.

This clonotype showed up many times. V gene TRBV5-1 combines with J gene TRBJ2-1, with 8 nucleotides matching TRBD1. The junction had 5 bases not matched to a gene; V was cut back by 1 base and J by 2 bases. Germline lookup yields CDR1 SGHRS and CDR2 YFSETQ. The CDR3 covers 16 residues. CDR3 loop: CASSLTQGATYNEQFF. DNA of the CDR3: TGCGCCAGCAGCTTGACTCAGGGGGCTACCTACAATGAGCAGTTCTTC.

The chain's CDR3 is CASSPLAGAADTQYF. DNA for the CDR3: TGTGCCAGCTCCCCGTTAGCGGGGGCGGCAGATACGCAGTATTTT. The chain is built from TRBV18 and TRBJ2-3; TRBD2 matches 9 bases. The CDR3 is made up of 15 amino acids. Germline-derived CDR1 and CDR2 are KGHSH and LQKENI. The V gene end was trimmed by 6 bases and the J gene end by 4 bases; junction bases not matched to a gene: 8.

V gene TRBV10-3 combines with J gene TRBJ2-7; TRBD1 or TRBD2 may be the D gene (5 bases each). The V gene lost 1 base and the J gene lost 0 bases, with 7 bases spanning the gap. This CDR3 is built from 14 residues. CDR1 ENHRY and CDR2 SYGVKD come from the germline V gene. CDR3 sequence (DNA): TGTGCCATCAGTGAGTGGGACGTCTCCTACGAGCAGTACTTC. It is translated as CAISEWDVSYEQYF.

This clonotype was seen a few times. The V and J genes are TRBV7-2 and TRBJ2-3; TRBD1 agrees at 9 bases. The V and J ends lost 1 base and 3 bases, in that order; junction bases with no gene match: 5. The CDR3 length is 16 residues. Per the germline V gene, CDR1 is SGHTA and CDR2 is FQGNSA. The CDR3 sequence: CASSLEGQGWTDTQYF. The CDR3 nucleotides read TGTGCCAGCAGCTTAGAGGGACAGGGATGGACAGATACGCAGTATTTT.

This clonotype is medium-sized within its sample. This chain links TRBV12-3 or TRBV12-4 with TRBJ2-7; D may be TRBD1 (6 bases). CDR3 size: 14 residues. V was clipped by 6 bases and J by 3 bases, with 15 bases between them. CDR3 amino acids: CASSSFQGHYEQYF. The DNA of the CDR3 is TGTGCCAGCAGCTCATTCCAGGGGCACTACGAGCAGTACTTC.

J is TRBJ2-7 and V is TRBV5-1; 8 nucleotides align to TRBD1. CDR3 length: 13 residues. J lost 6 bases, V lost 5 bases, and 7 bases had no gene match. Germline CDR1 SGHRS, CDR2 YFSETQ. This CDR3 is CASSPRGLSEQYF. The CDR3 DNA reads TGCGCCAGCAGTCCCAGGGGGCTGAGCGAGCAGTACTTC. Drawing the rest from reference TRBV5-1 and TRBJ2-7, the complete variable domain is KAGVTQTPRYLIKTRGQQVTLSCSPISGHRSVSWYQQTPGQGLQFLFEYFSETQRNKGNFPGRFSGRQFSNSRSEMNVSTLELGDSALYLCASSPRGLSEQYFGPGTRLTVT.

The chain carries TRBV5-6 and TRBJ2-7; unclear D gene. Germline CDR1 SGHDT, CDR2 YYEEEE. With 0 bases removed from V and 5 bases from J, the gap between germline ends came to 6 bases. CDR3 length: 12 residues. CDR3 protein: CASSLVPDEQYF. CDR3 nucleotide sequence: TGTGCCAGCAGCTTGGTTCCGGACGAGCAGTACTTC.